This T cell receptor (beta chain) was retrieved from a study of blood T cell repertoires in COVID-19. The ends lost 8 bases at V and 7 bases at J; junction bases unmatched: 16. Germline V gene data show CDR1 as SEHNR and CDR2 as FQNEAQ (reference sequence). The CDR3 extends over 17 amino acids. Clones were sequenced by immunoSEQ multiplex PCR, and TCRdb holds only the in-frame ones, with some missing. The sample contains about 670,000 clones, 80% to 90% of which appear only once. The sample was peripheral blood. The clonotype was recovered from a woman aged 18-35 years with acute or convalescent COVID-19. This sequence joins TRBV7-9 and TRBJ1-6; TRBD1 matches at 8 bases. DNA for the CDR3: TGTGCCAGCGGCAATCAGGGGGCGCGTGGTGGGAATTCACCCCTCCACTTT. Translated, it gives CASGNQGARGGNSPLHF.